The 4 T cell receptor beta chains below come from one sample, sequenced in a study of regulatory T cells in long-lasting Graves disease. iRepertoire HTBI primers and Arm-PCR of CDR3 regions built TCR beta libraries. From the multiplex PCR reads, TCRdb called clonotypes with MiXCR, one entry per CDR3 protein. Of some 440,000 distinct CDR3 sequences listed, around 20% are singletons. Time point meaning: persistent/refractory GD, antithyroid drugs over 5 years with positive TRAb. PBMC RNA was the source of the TCR library. The input for sequencing was peripheral blood mononuclear cells (PBMCs), taken when the disease was refractory, from a patient treated with antithyroid drugs. The receptors derive from a female donor with Graves disease.

The genes are TRBV6-2 or TRBV6-3 and TRBJ2-7; D is possibly TRBD1 (6 bases). V was cut by 5 bases and J by 7 bases, with 15 bases left in between. The germline gives CDR1 MNHEY, CDR2 SVGEGT. The CDR3 sequence is 13 residues long. The CDR3 reads CASSEPRGLEQYF. The CDR3 coding sequence is TGTGCCAGCAGTGAACCCAGGGGCCTGGAGCAGTACTTC.

This clonotype was recorded at least ten times. The chain combines TRBV9 with TRBJ2-5, with TRBD1 as a possible D gene (5 bases). The CDR3 spans 14 residues. Germline CDR1 is SGDLS and CDR2 is YYNGEE. With 2 bases removed from V and 2 bases from J, the gap between germline ends came to 10 bases. The CDR3 bases are TGTGCCAGCAGCGTGAGTCAGGGTCAAGAGACCCAGTACTTC. Translated, it gives CASSVSQGQETQYF.

The sample holds many counts of this clonotype. The chain is built from TRBV29-1 and TRBJ1-1; 8 bases fit TRBD1. The CDR3 contains 13 residues. With V trimmed by 8 bases and J by 6 bases, 11 bases remained unmatched. Per germline, CDR1 SQVTM and CDR2 ANQGSEA. The DNA for the CDR3 is TGCAGCTCATGGACAGGGACGGAGGCTGAAGCTTTCTTT. Protein: CSSWTGTEAEAFF.

This clonotype was recorded at least ten times. V is TRBV6-5 and J is TRBJ2-7, with D perhaps assigned TRBD1 or TRBD2 (5 bases each). The CDR3 length is 16 residues. Trimming left V 3 bases short and J 6 bases short, with 21 bases between. Germline V lookup: CDR1 MNHEY, CDR2 SVGAGI. This CDR3 reads CASSYLMAGRVGEQYF. The CDR3 DNA reads TGTGCCAGCAGTTATTTGATGGCAGGGAGAGTGGGCGAGCAGTACTTC.